A single sample is the source of the 4 T cell receptor beta chains below, sequenced in a study of cytomegalovirus exposure and HLA in healthy donors. Primers included in the PCR were 60 Vbeta and 13 Jbeta primers. The table came from immunoSEQ multiplex PCR; TCRdb's copy has only in-frame clones and leaves some out. Here the sample spans 100,000 to 150,000 clones, about 64% being singletons. The source material was PBMCs. These receptors all stem from a woman aged 35 to 49 in good health and CMV-seronegative.

This clone was detected only a few times. The rearrangement links TRBV28 to TRBJ2-1; TRBD1 agrees at 7 bases. The J segment lost 3 bases and the V segment lost 3 bases, leaving 11 bases of the junction unmatched. This CDR3 has 17 amino acids. Looked up from germline, CDR1 is MDHEN and CDR2 is SYDVKM. CDR3: CASSFLITGAGYNEQFF. The CDR3 DNA reads as TGTGCCAGCAGTTTTCTCATCACAGGGGCCGGCTACAATGAGCAGTTCTTC.

This chain joins TRBV5-1 and TRBJ1-1; the match to TRBD1 covers 8 bases. The CDR3 is 15 residues long. Germline lookup yields CDR1 SGHRS and CDR2 YFSETQ. Losses at the gene ends were 5 bases for V and 2 bases for J; bases not matched to a gene: 8. This chain's CDR3 is CASRRTGPSNTEAFF. The CDR3 nucleotides read TGCGCCAGCAGGAGGACAGGGCCCTCAAACACTGAAGCTTTCTTT.

The chain couples TRBV7-9 to TRBJ1-2, with D perhaps TRBD1 (5 bases). CDR3 size: 14 residues. The germline V and J ends were trimmed by 6 bases and 8 bases, with 19 bases remaining between them. Germline V gene sequence: CDR1 SEHNR, CDR2 FQNEAQ (reference sequence). The CDR3 DNA follows: TGTGCCAGCAGAGATACGGGTGAGGAGGGGGGCTACACCTTC. Translating it yields CASRDTGEEGGYTF.

This chain connects TRBV28 to TRBJ2-7; 8 bases line up with TRBD2. This CDR3 has 15 amino acids. Germline values: CDR1 MDHEN, CDR2 SYDVKM. The V and J ends lost 5 bases and 3 bases, in that order; junction bases with no gene match: 9. Here the CDR3 reads CASSGAGGGDYEQYF. In nucleotides, the CDR3 is TGTGCCAGCAGTGGTGCGGGGGGAGGGGACTACGAGCAGTACTTC.